This is a list of T cell receptor beta chains from one sample in a study of cytomegalovirus exposure and HLA in healthy donors. Measured with immunoSEQ multiplex PCR; TCRdb has only the in-frame clones, and not every one. The top ten clones hold around 1.6% of a sample with about 140,000 clones, 77% of them seen once. The sequenced sample was PBMCs. These TCRs come from a female donor in good health and CMV-seronegative. Each CDR3 is given with its conserved first and last residue. D genes are given only for firm matches. Not all rows give a size; the values are once, few, many and, for expanded clones, a class.

size,J,V,length,D,CDR3,DNA
-,TRBJ1-2,TRBV27,13,-,CASTLRVGYGYTF,TGTGCCAGCACCCTACGGGTCGGCTATGGCTACACCTTC
-,TRBJ2-7,TRBV6-6,14,-,CASNPWTPSSEQYF,TGTGCCAGCAATCCCTGGACACCTTCTTCCGAGCAGTACTTC
-,TRBJ1-1,TRBV6-5,13,-,CASRNRQTGEAFF,TGTGCCAGCAGAAACCGACAGACTGGTGAAGCTTTCTTT
-,TRBJ2-7,TRBV19,14,-,CASSISPRVNEQYF,TGTGCCAGTAGTATTAGTCCCCGGGTTAACGAGCAGTACTTC
-,TRBJ2-2,TRBV28,14,TRBD2,CAGAREARTGELFF,TGTGCCGGGGCGCGGGAGGCAAGAACCGGGGAGCTGTTTTTT
-,TRBJ1-2,TRBV27,14,-,CASSLNPPTRGYTF,TGTGCCAGCAGTTTAAACCCCCCTACTCGAGGCTACACCTTC
-,TRBJ1-4,TRBV10-1,16,-,CASSEVSGSGNEKLFF,TGCGCCAGCAGTGAGGTCTCGGGGTCGGGTAATGAAAAACTGTTTTTT
-,TRBJ1-4,TRBV11-2,16,-,CASSLAPGVLNEKLFF,TGTGCCAGCAGCTTAGCCCCGGGGGTCCTCAATGAAAAACTGTTTTTT
-,TRBJ2-7,TRBV5-1,15,-,CASSLAEASPHEQYF,TGCGCCAGCAGCTTGGCGGAGGCGTCTCCCCACGAGCAGTACTTC
-,TRBJ2-3,TRBV11-2,17,TRBD2,CASSLSRLAGRTDTQYF,TGTGCCAGCAGCCTCTCGAGACTAGCGGGACGCACAGATACGCAGTATTTT
-,TRBJ1-5,TRBV6-5,15,TRBD1,CASRQLNRGRQPQHF,TGTGCCAGCAGGCAACTAAACAGGGGGAGGCAGCCCCAGCATTTT
-,TRBJ1-1,TRBV5-1,12,TRBD1,CASGGQGTEAFF,TGCGCCAGCGGGGGACAGGGAACTGAAGCTTTCTTT
-,TRBJ2-2,TRBV4-1,15,TRBD2,CASSPSGGYTGELFF,TGCGCCAGCAGCCCCTCGGGGGGTTACACCGGGGAGCTGTTTTTT
-,TRBJ2-5,TRBV5-1,20,-,CASSLSLLIGRGRQQETQYF,TGCGCCAGCAGCTTGTCGCTTTTAATCGGTCGGGGTCGGCAACAAGAGACCCAGTACTTC
-,TRBJ1-1,TRBV7-6,15,-,CASSLAWQVNTEAFF,TGTGCCAGCAGCTTAGCGTGGCAGGTGAACACTGAAGCTTTCTTT
-,TRBJ2-2,TRBV11-2,16,-,CASSFSFARDTGELFF,TGTGCCAGCAGCTTCTCTTTTGCCAGGGACACCGGGGAGCTGTTTTTT
-,TRBJ1-3,TRBV30,15,TRBD1,CAWREEGASGNTIYF,TGTGCCTGGAGGGAGGAGGGGGCCTCTGGAAACACCATATATTTT
-,TRBJ2-7,TRBV30,15,-,CAWKSFWASSYEQYF,TGTGCCTGGAAGAGCTTCTGGGCCAGCTCCTACGAGCAGTACTTC
few,TRBJ1-4,TRBV5-6,15,-,CASSDKTGPNEKLFF,TGTGCCAGCAGCGATAAGACAGGTCCTAATGAAAAACTGTTTTTT
-,TRBJ1-4,TRBV27,15,TRBD1,CASSPLTGEREKLFF,TGTGCCAGCAGCCCACTAACAGGGGAGCGGGAAAAACTGTTTTTT
-,TRBJ2-7,TRBV29-1,13,TRBD1,CSVYGTGAGEQYF,TGCAGCGTCTATGGGACAGGGGCTGGAGAGCAGTACTTC
few,TRBJ1-2,TRBV7-8,15,-,CASSGSQGTGYGYTF,TGTGCCAGCAGCGGGTCACAGGGTACGGGCTATGGCTACACCTTC
-,TRBJ1-1,TRBV5-1,14,-,CASSLTEQSTEAFF,TGCGCCAGCAGCTTGACGGAGCAGAGCACTGAAGCTTTCTTT
-,TRBJ1-1,TRBV15,14,-,CATSAEDRFSEAFF,TGTGCCACCAGCGCCGAAGACAGGTTCTCTGAAGCTTTCTTT
-,TRBJ1-1,TRBV6-1,15,-,CASSGRGEGKTEAFF,TGTGCCAGCAGTGGCAGGGGAGAGGGAAAAACTGAAGCTTTCTTT
-,TRBJ1-6,TRBV7-3,16,-,CASSLSPRGYNSPLHF,TGTGCCAGCAGCTTGAGCCCCCGGGGGTATAATTCACCCCTCCACTTT
-,TRBJ2-7,TRBV19,11,-,CASSRQNEQYF,TGTGCCAGTAGTCGACAAAACGAGCAGTACTTC
-,TRBJ2-1,TRBV30,14,TRBD2,CSRGAGGDYNEQFF,TGTAGTCGGGGGGCGGGAGGCGACTACAATGAGCAGTTCTTC
-,TRBJ1-5,TRBV6-5,15,TRBD1,CASSYTTGGDQPQHF,TGTGCCAGCAGTTACACTACAGGGGGCGACCAGCCCCAGCATTTT
-,TRBJ2-7,TRBV10-2,15,TRBD1,CASSEAWTGFDEQYF,TGCGCCAGCAGTGAAGCCTGGACAGGGTTTGACGAGCAGTACTTC
-,TRBJ1-2,TRBV27,14,TRBD1,CASSFRTGLGGYTF,TGTGCCAGCAGTTTCAGGACAGGCCTCGGGGGCTACACCTTC
-,TRBJ1-4,TRBV5-1,17,TRBD1,CASSLGVSDRTKEKLFF,TGCGCCAGCAGCTTGGGGGTTTCGGACAGGACGAAGGAAAAACTGTTTTTT
few,TRBJ1-1,TRBV6-5,15,-,CASSYGGATDTEAFF,TGTGCCAGCAGTTACGGGGGGGCGACGGACACTGAAGCTTTCTTT
-,TRBJ2-7,TRBV28,15,-,CASSFSRAGAYEQYF,TGTGCCAGCAGTTTTTCCAGGGCTGGAGCCTACGAGCAGTACTTC
-,TRBJ2-6,TRBV5-4,20,-,CASSSGHGLSLGSGANVLTF,TGTGCCAGCAGCTCAGGGCACGGCCTTTCTTTAGGGTCTGGGGCCAACGTCCTGACTTTC
-,TRBJ2-7,TRBV10-1,13,TRBD2,CASSDSSTSPQYF,TGCGCCAGCAGTGACAGCTCGACTAGCCCCCAGTACTTC
-,TRBJ1-5,TRBV6-5,15,TRBD1,CASSSTGFSNQPQHF,TGTGCCAGCAGTTCGACAGGGTTTAGCAATCAGCCCCAGCATTTT
-,TRBJ2-7,TRBV6-1,18,TRBD1,CASSEIGTGGMKDYEQYF,TGTGCCAGCAGTGAGATTGGAACAGGGGGCATGAAGGACTACGAGCAGTACTTC
-,TRBJ2-5,TRBV15,18,TRBD1,CATSRPRDRGLFKETQYF,TGTGCCACCAGCAGACCTCGGGACAGGGGATTGTTTAAAGAGACCCAGTACTTC
-,TRBJ2-3,TRBV9,14,-,CASSGGVYTDTQYF,TGTGCCAGCAGCGGGGGGGTCTACACAGATACGCAGTATTTT
once,TRBJ1-1,TRBV6-5,15,-,CASSYSLGVNTEAFF,TGTGCCAGCAGTTACTCGTTGGGAGTGAACACTGAAGCTTTCTTT
-,TRBJ2-2,TRBV28,14,-,CASSLIGGAGELFF,TGTGCCAGCAGTTTGATAGGAGGGGCCGGGGAGCTGTTTTTT
-,TRBJ2-2,TRBV6-1,15,-,CASRDRVEDTGELFF,TGTGCCAGCAGAGACCGGGTCGAAGACACCGGGGAGCTGTTTTTT
-,TRBJ2-1,TRBV7-3,16,TRBD1,CASSSTVGTGINEQFF,TGTGCCAGCAGCTCCACGGTGGGGACAGGGATAAATGAGCAGTTCTTC
few,TRBJ2-7,TRBV6-1,12,-,CASRQVFYEQYF,TGTGCCAGCAGACAGGTCTTCTACGAGCAGTACTTC
-,TRBJ1-5,TRBV12-5,16,-,CASGLGPTGNNQPQHF,TGTGCTAGTGGTTTGGGACCGACAGGTAACAATCAGCCCCAGCATTTT
-,TRBJ2-7,TRBV4-1,15,TRBD1,CASSHSGTGAYEQYF,TGCGCCAGCAGCCATTCAGGGACAGGGGCCTACGAGCAGTACTTC
-,TRBJ2-1,TRBV6-5,13,-,CASRSPGGSEQFF,TGTGCCAGCAGATCCCCGGGGGGCAGTGAGCAGTTCTTC
few,TRBJ1-1,TRBV4-1,14,-,CASNQPGADTEAFF,TGCGCCAGCAACCAACCAGGGGCGGACACTGAAGCTTTCTTT
-,TRBJ1-3,TRBV10-2,16,-,CASSRNRVPSGNTIYF,TGCGCCAGCAGCCGGAACAGGGTCCCCTCTGGAAACACCATATATTTT
few,TRBJ1-5,TRBV5-1,15,-,CASSLEGREDQPQHF,TGCGCCAGCAGCTTGGAGGGCAGGGAGGATCAGCCCCAGCATTTT
-,TRBJ2-2,TRBV19,19,TRBD2,CASSIGLAGGPMRTGELFF,TGTGCCAGTAGTATAGGGCTAGCGGGGGGGCCGATGAGGACCGGGGAGCTGTTTTTT
-,TRBJ2-7,TRBV15,18,-,CATSRERRIQGPSYEQYF,TGTGCCACCAGCAGAGAAAGAAGAATACAGGGCCCATCCTACGAGCAGTACTTC
once,TRBJ1-6,TRBV7-8,14,-,CASTLGHFNSPLHF,TGTGCCAGCACCTTGGGACATTTTAATTCACCCCTCCACTTT
-,TRBJ1-4,TRBV7-9,14,TRBD1,CASNPSGTDEKLFF,TGTGCCAGCAACCCGTCCGGGACAGATGAAAAACTGTTTTTT
-,TRBJ1-4,TRBV10-3,15,-,CAISESRGGSEKLFF,TGTGCCATCAGTGAGTCCCGCGGGGGCAGTGAAAAACTGTTTTTT
-,TRBJ1-1,TRBV6-1,13,-,CASTKDWNTEAFF,TGTGCCAGCACCAAGGACTGGAACACTGAAGCTTTCTTT
-,TRBJ1-3,TRBV27,17,TRBD1,CASRAPGQGKAGNTIYF,TGTGCCAGCAGAGCCCCGGGACAGGGCAAAGCTGGAAACACCATATATTTT
few,TRBJ2-7,TRBV9,15,TRBD1,CASSPRDRDTYEQYF,TGTGCCAGCAGCCCGAGGGACAGGGACACCTACGAGCAGTACTTC
-,TRBJ2-1,TRBV11-3,15,TRBD1,CASSYGQGAKGEQFF,TGTGCCAGCAGCTATGGACAGGGGGCAAAAGGTGAGCAGTTCTTC